This T cell receptor beta chain was retrieved from a study of blood T cell repertoires in COVID-19. Study in general: The United States, Italy and Spain supplied acute and convalescent COVID-19 samples. In each case, the material was cDNA or gDNA derived from T cells, B-cell-depleted T cells, or PBMCs.

Repertoires were generated with immunoSEQ multiplex PCR, while TCRdb's copy carries only in-frame clones and drops some. The sample has about 110,000 clones, 85% seen once. The clonotype was recovered from a man in his forties or fifties with acute or convalescent COVID-19. Sequenced material: peripheral blood.

CDR3 sequence: CASTLAAISYEQYF. The DNA for the CDR3 is TGTGCCAGCACACTAGCGGCGATTTCCTACGAGCAGTACTTC. The J gene is TRBJ2-7, the V gene TRBV2; TRBD2 agrees at 8 bases. The junction had 6 bases not matched to a gene; V was cut back by 7 bases and J by 1 base. This CDR3 comprises 14 residues. Germline assignment: CDR1 SNHLY and CDR2 FYNNEI.